This T cell receptor beta chain came from a study of blood T cell repertoires in COVID-19. Looked up from germline, CDR1 is KGHSH and CDR2 is LQKENI. The CDR3 spans 14 residues. The V gene end was trimmed by 5 bases and the J gene end by 5 bases; junction bases not matched to a gene: 6. Original analysis: Reference gene primer amplification yielded estimated nucleated cell counts. TCRdb's copy holds only in-frame clones and misses some; the assay was immunoSEQ multiplex PCR. From that table come the V and J calls and clone size; the DNA was used to work out D and trimming. This table holds over 70,000 clones, around four fifths found once.

This sequence was found in a woman older than 75 with acute or convalescent COVID-19. This rearrangement joins TRBV18 to TRBJ1-5; TRBD1 matches at 7 bases. What was sequenced was peripheral blood. This CDR3 is CASSEDRTHQPQHF. In DNA form, the CDR3 reads TGTGCCAGCTCAGAGGACAGGACCCATCAGCCCCAGCATTTT.